Listed here are 14 T cell receptor beta chains from one sample, sequenced in a study of cytomegalovirus exposure and HLA in healthy donors. Primers for the PCR totalled 60 Vbeta and 13 Jbeta. Profiling relied on immunoSEQ multiplex PCR, and the TCRdb table lists in-frame clones only, not all of them. The sample yields some 97,000 clones, approximately 73% seen once. The sequencing input was PBMCs. The receptor set was obtained from a woman aged 45-65 years in good health and CMV-seropositive.

As for this clone: Relative to the germline gene, one junction end is altered; a read error may explain this. CDR3 sequence reads: CAGSRGQGDYEQYF. The CDR3 region has the DNA TGTGCCGGCAGCCGAGGACAGGGAGACTACGAGCAGTACTTC. This chain connects TRBV4-2 to TRBJ2-5, with 8 nucleotides matching TRBD1. The DNA end is more similar to TRBJ2-7, so the J call may be wrong. The CDR3 sequence is 14 residues long. Germline V gene lookup returns CDR1 LGHNA and CDR2 YNFKEQ.

The V call is TRBV6-1, the J call TRBJ2-7; D is unresolved. V was clipped by 2 bases and J by 2 bases, with 10 bases between them. This CDR3 contains 14 residues. Germline V gives CDR1 MNHNS, CDR2 SASEGT. The CDR3 nucleotides are TGTGCCAGCAGTGAATCCGCCAGCGCCTACGAGCAGTACTTC. Its translation: CASSESASAYEQYF.

This clone was counted once. This chain links TRBV7-9 with TRBJ2-7; 7 bases are a match to TRBD2. The V gene end was trimmed by 8 bases and the J gene end by 5 bases; junction bases not matched to a gene: 6. Germline CDR1 reads SEHNR; CDR2 reads FQNEAQ (reference sequence). This CDR3 is built from 12 residues. The CDR3 bases are TGTGCCAGCCGGACTAGTACCCACGAGCAGTACTTC. This gives the protein CASRTSTHEQYF.

The V call is TRBV6-1, the J call TRBJ2-3; D perhaps matches TRBD2 (6 bases). This CDR3 region has 15 residues. The V end lost 8 bases, the J end lost 4 bases, and 19 bases lay between the germline ends. The germline gives CDR1 MNHNS, CDR2 SASEGT. Written as DNA, the CDR3 is TGTGCCAGCCCCTGGGGGGACTCCTGGGCAGATACGCAGTATTTT. Translation gives CASPWGDSWADTQYF.

The chain combines TRBV18 with TRBJ2-7; a weak D match, TRBD1 (6 bases). V was shortened by 0 bases and J by 2 bases, with 11 bases between the two germline ends. This CDR3 is built from 15 residues. Per the germline V gene, CDR1 is KGHSH and CDR2 is LQKENI. CDR3 nucleotides: TGTGCCAGCTCACCACCGGGCAGGGGTCCCTACGAGCAGTACTTC. Protein product: CASSPPGRGPYEQYF.

This rearrangement joins TRBV19 to TRBJ2-1; 7 bases align to TRBD1. CDR3 length: 13 residues. The V gene's germline CDR1 is LNHDA and CDR2 SQIVND (reference sequence). Trimming cost V 11 bases and J 1 base; bases outside gene matches: 5. The CDR3 DNA reads as TGTGCCTCCAAGACAGGGTCCTACAATGAGCAGTTCTTC. This sequence encodes CASKTGSYNEQFF.

This chain joins TRBV4-1 and TRBJ2-5, with D perhaps TRBD2 (6 bases). V shed 4 bases and J shed 9 bases, with 9 bases lying between them. This CDR3 spans 11 amino acids. The germline gives CDR1 MGHRA, CDR2 YSYEKL. The CDR3 DNA sequence: TGCGCCAGCAGCCCCGGAGGGTCCCAGTACTTC. Protein: CASSPGGSQYF.

The V call is TRBV5-1, the J call TRBJ2-1; D is perhaps TRBD2 (8 bases). The V gene's germline CDR1 is SGHRS and CDR2 YFSETQ. CDR3 length equals 18 residues. The V end lost 6 bases, the J end lost 0 bases, and 22 bases lay between the germline ends. In nucleotides, the CDR3 is TGCGCCAGCACCCCGAGGGGGCGGGGGGTTTACTCCTACAATGAGCAGTTCTTC. Residues: CASTPRGRGVYSYNEQFF.

Worth noting for this clone: Other DNA sequences in the same sample also yield this CDR3. The chain carries TRBV27 and TRBJ2-7, with TRBD2 matching 8 bases. Losses at the gene ends were 6 bases for V and 1 base for J; bases not matched to a gene: 2. Germline assignment: CDR1 MNHEY and CDR2 SMNVEV (reference sequence). The CDR3 spans 13 residues. The CDR3 reads CASRAGGSYEQYF. The CDR3 region has the DNA TGTGCCAGCAGGGCGGGAGGATCCTACGAGCAGTACTTC.

This clone was counted only a few times. The chain joins TRBV11-2 to TRBJ2-1; 13 bases are a match to TRBD2. Germline assignment: CDR1 SGHAT and CDR2 FQNNGV. Trimming cost V 3 bases and J 9 bases; bases outside gene matches: 5. The CDR3 totals 15 residues. Here the CDR3 reads CASSFTSGGASEQFF. The CDR3 nucleotides are TGTGCCAGCAGCTTTACTAGCGGGGGGGCATCTGAGCAGTTCTTC. The complete variable domain, with remaining parts taken from reference TRBV11-2 and TRBJ2-1, reads EAGVAQSPRYKIIEKRQSVAFWCNPISGHATLYWYQQILGQGPKLLIQFQNNGVVDDSQLPKDRFSAERLKGVDSTLKIQPAKLEDSAVYLCASSFTSGGASEQFFGPGTRLTVL.

The gene calls are TRBV10-3 and TRBJ2-7, with TRBD2 identical over 7 bases. The CDR3 covers 16 residues. Germline CDR1 ENHRY, CDR2 SYGVKD. V lost 0 bases, J lost 1 base, and 6 bases stayed unmatched. The chain's CDR3 is CAISESGLAESYEQYF. The CDR3 DNA reads TGTGCCATCAGTGAGTCCGGGCTAGCGGAGTCCTACGAGCAGTACTTC.

This chain uses TRBV7-6 with TRBJ2-3; 7 bases match TRBD2. V lost 7 bases and J lost 3; bases outside the gene matches: 10. CDR1 is SGHVS and CDR2 is FNYEAQ in the germline V gene. The CDR3 extends over 15 amino acids. The CDR3: CASNPGAGVTDTQYF. The CDR3 bases are TGTGCCAGCAACCCCGGGGCGGGAGTGACAGATACGCAGTATTTT.

V is TRBV6-4 and J is TRBJ2-1, with 11 bases identical to TRBD2. This CDR3 contains 15 residues. Trimming took 5 bases from V and 3 from J; bases not matched to a gene: 3. Germline CDR1 MRHNA, CDR2 SNTAGT. The CDR3 sequence is CASSLAGGLYNEQFF. CDR3 sequence (DNA): TGTGCCAGCAGTCTAGCGGGAGGTCTCTACAATGAGCAGTTCTTC.

The chain recombines TRBV5-6 with TRBJ2-1, with 9 bases aligning to TRBD2. The CDR3 totals 16 residues. The V gene's germline CDR1 is SGHDT and CDR2 YYEEEE. Trimming removed 4 bases from V and 4 bases from J; junction bases left unmatched: 9. CDR3 in amino acids: CASSPTLAGLYNEQFF. CDR3 DNA: TGTGCCAGCAGCCCCACCCTAGCGGGATTATACAATGAGCAGTTCTTC.